The clone carrying this T cell receptor (beta chain) was picked up a small number of times. Its target is unknown. This entry comes from a study of blood T cells in healthy people across ages. As for the study in general: Template switching retrieved approximately one barcoded beta molecule for each two T cells. Study outcomes and limitations: Higher diversity, along with more naive CD4+ cells, distinguished long-lived donors from aged donors. PBMCs were not sorted, which prevented a conclusive comparison of naive versus antigen-experienced cells.

The CDR3 runs 15 residues. The V segment lost 3 bases and the J segment 3 bases; nucleotides outside the gene matches: 5. Germline V lookup: CDR1 PRHDT, CDR2 FYEKMQ (reference sequence). PCR was performed a second time for about 7 to 12 cycles using a sample-barcoded 5' primer and a J-beta primer mix. The authors tagged each cDNA molecule using a template-switch adaptor with 12 random nucleotides. One entry per CDR3 protein, called by TCRdb with MiXCR from the 5' RACE reads. The sample holds about 570,000 distinct CDR3 sequences, about 27% seen once. The sample was also reused in another study, on T cells of mothers and their children.

The chain carries TRBV13 and TRBJ2-7; TRBD1 matches 10 bases. Sequenced input: blood. The TCR comes from a boy between 2 and 10 years old in good health. The CDR3 region is CASSFGTGAGYEQYF. DNA of the CDR3: TGTGCCAGCAGCTTCGGGACAGGGGCAGGCTACGAGCAGTACTTC.